This T cell receptor beta chain originates from a study of post-analysis software for immune sequencing data. Study observations and caveats: Comparison of patients with controls showed five TRBV segments more frequent in patients, TRBV5-6, TRBV5-1 and TRBV20-1 among them.

Worth noting for this clonotype: Its antigen is currently unknown.

The library was made from cDNA and included unique molecular identifiers. One entry per CDR3 protein, called by TCRdb with MiXCR from the PCR reads. Seen here are about 400,000 distinct CDR3 sequences, less than 35% observed once, and the top ten hold 13%. Trimming cost V 0 bases and J 4 bases; bases outside gene matches: 6. This CDR3 is built from 16 residues. Germline-derived CDR1 and CDR2 are SGHKS and YYEKEE (reference sequence). This chain uses TRBV5-5 with TRBJ2-2, with TRBD2 identical over 7 bases. The source of this sequence is a girl aged 5 to 17 with multiple sclerosis. Sequenced: blood. In DNA, the CDR3 is TGTGCCAGCAGCTTGGGTCCGGGGGGAGGCACCGGGGAGCTGTTTTTT. Its translation: CASSLGPGGGTGELFF.